A single sample is the source of the 9 T cell receptor beta chains below, sequenced in a study of shared clonotypes between healthy human individuals. Produced via immunoSEQ multiplex PCR; TCRdb's table is partial and in-frame only. In the table there are some 790,000 clones, over 60% of which are singletons. Source material: memory CD4+ T cells sorted from blood. Noted subset: CD45RA-negative fraction. These receptors all come from a woman in her 30s in good health.

A few counts support this clone. CDR3 region: CASRPRGSIHNEQFF. The CDR3 DNA follows: TGTGCCAGCAGACCTCGGGGGTCCATTCACAATGAGCAGTTCTTC. The chain uses TRBV28 and TRBJ2-1; weak D call: TRBD2 (6 bases). The CDR3 runs to 15 residues. Germline CDR1 is MDHEN and CDR2 is SYDVKM. The V end lost 6 bases, the J end lost 5 bases, and 17 bases lay between the germline ends. Full variable domain (outside the CDR3, taken from reference TRBV28 and TRBJ2-1): DVKVTQSSRYLVKRTGEKVFLECVQDMDHENMFWYRQDPGLGLRLIYFSYDVKMKEKGDIPEGYSVSREKKERFSLILESASTNQTSMYLCASRPRGSIHNEQFFGPGTRLTVL.

The chain carries TRBV6-1 and TRBJ2-5; perhaps D is TRBD1 or TRBD2 (5 bases each). The CDR3 spans 16 residues. Trimming cost V 0 bases and J 5 bases, with 16 bases left between them. CDR1 is MNHNS and CDR2 is SASEGT in the germline V gene. The CDR3 protein is CASSEAPRDPRETQYF. The DNA for the CDR3 is TGTGCCAGCAGTGAAGCGCCACGGGACCCTCGGGAGACCCAGTACTTC.

This clone was seen a few times. The chain links TRBV4-1 to TRBJ2-4, with 9 nucleotides matching TRBD2. Trimming cost V 0 bases and J 2 bases; bases outside gene matches: 14. Germline assignment: CDR1 MGHRA and CDR2 YSYEKL. CDR3 length: 20 amino acids. CDR3 sequence (DNA): TGCGCCAGCAGCCAAGAGAGTTATGGACTAGCGATTGGGTCCAAAAACATTCAGTACTTC. It translates to CASSQESYGLAIGSKNIQYF.

CDR3 sequence: CASSLTAGTSGANVLTF. The CDR3 DNA follows: TGCGCCAGCAGCTTAACTGCAGGAACCTCTGGGGCCAACGTCCTGACTTTC. The rearrangement joins TRBV5-1 to TRBJ2-6; no firm D call. Germline CDR1 is SGHRS and CDR2 is YFSETQ. The length of the CDR3 is 17 residues. V lost 2 bases and J 0 bases, leaving 12 bases between the germline ends.

The chain joins TRBV4-2 to TRBJ2-1, with TRBD2 identical over 13 bases. The CDR3 totals 16 residues. V lost 3 bases to trimming and J lost 8 bases; unmatched junction nucleotides: 7. The germline gives CDR1 LGHNA, CDR2 YNFKEQ. The CDR3 DNA is TGTGCCAGCAGCCAGGTTACTAGCGGGAGGGCCGATGAGCAGTTCTTC. It encodes CASSQVTSGRADEQFF.

About this clone itself: Distinct nucleotide sequences in the sample also encode this CDR3. The chain employs TRBV18 and TRBJ2-1; D ambiguous. Germline CDR1 reads KGHSH; CDR2 reads LQKENI. This CDR3 comprises 16 residues. V was cut by 0 bases and J by 0 bases, with 9 bases left in between. The CDR3 DNA reads as TGTGCCAGCTCACCACCGGCCCGGAGCTCCTACAATGAGCAGTTCTTC. Its translation is CASSPPARSSYNEQFF.

This clone was counted between two and nine times. V usage is TRBV4-1 and J usage is TRBJ1-3, with D uncertain. Trimming shortened V by 10 bases and J by 1 base, and 14 bases separated the two germline ends. The CDR3 spans 14 residues. Germline V lookup: CDR1 MGHRA, CDR2 YSYEKL. The CDR3 spells CATSRAGSGNTIYF. The CDR3 DNA reads TGCGCCACATCGCGAGCGGGGTCTGGAAACACCATATATTTT.

This rearrangement joins TRBV7-9 to TRBJ2-1; maybe TRBD2 (6 bases). From germline, CDR1 is SEHNR and CDR2 FQNEAQ (reference sequence). This CDR3 region has 15 residues. V lost 7 bases and J 3 bases, leaving 16 bases between the germline ends. In nucleotides, the CDR3 is TGTGCCAGCAACGGTGGTGGCGGGGTCTACAATGAGCAGTTCTTC. Encoded protein: CASNGGGGVYNEQFF.

The chain recombines TRBV7-1 with TRBJ1-1; 8 bases agree with TRBD1. TRBV7-1 is treated as an ORF (open reading frame) with a function not yet certain. V shed 4 bases and J 11 bases; nucleotides not matched to a gene: 6. The CDR3 sequence is 12 residues long. The CDR3 protein is CASSLGQGPAFF. Written as DNA, the CDR3 is TGTGCCAGCAGCTTAGGACAGGGTCCGGCTTTCTTT.